This is a list of T cell receptor beta chains from one sample in a study of identical twins. MiXCR, applied by TCRdb to the 5' RACE reads, yields one record per CDR3 protein. This table holds 510,000 or so distinct CDR3 sequences, 12% to 15% found once. In addition, the sample was reused for a study of yellow fever vaccine responses in identical twins.

The sequenced sample was CD4+ T cells sorted from blood. These receptor sequences come from a woman younger than 30 in good health. The CDR3 runs from the conserved cysteine through the conserved F or W. Each record gives: CDR3 protein, CDR3 DNA, D gene, V gene, clone size, J gene. A D gene is named only where the DNA matches it firmly. Size values are once, few and many counts, or a class for expanded clones, and some rows have none.

CASSHALRGQGGELFF | TGTGCCAGCAGCCACGCTCTCAGGGGGCAAGGTGGGGAGCTGTTTTTT | TRBD1 | TRBV3-1 | few | TRBJ2-2
CASSQDPSGGVRETQYF | TGCGCCAGCAGCCAAGATCCAAGCGGGGGAGTCCGGGAGACCCAGTACTTC | TRBD2 | TRBV4-1 | . | TRBJ2-5
CASSLVWGGYTF | TGTGCCAGCAGTTTAGTTTGGGGTGGCTACACCTTC | . | TRBV28 | many | TRBJ1-2
CAISERGIGPYEQYF | TGTGCCATCAGTGAGCGCGGCATTGGTCCCTACGAGCAGTACTTC | . | TRBV10-3 | few | TRBJ2-7
CASSLWGSGSSNEQFF | TGTGCCAGCAGCTTATGGGGTAGCGGGAGTAGCAATGAGCAGTTCTTC | TRBD2 | TRBV7-9 | . | TRBJ2-1
CASRGTGGNQPQHF | TGTGCCAGCAGAGGGACAGGGGGCAATCAGCCCCAGCATTTT | TRBD1 | TRBV25-1 | . | TRBJ1-5
CASSPASASYNEQFF | TGTGCCAGCAGCCCGGCATCCGCGTCCTACAATGAGCAGTTCTTC | . | TRBV7-9 | few | TRBJ2-1
CASSLKGGSTEAFF | TGTGCCAGCAGTTTAAAGGGTGGTAGCACTGAAGCTTTCTTT | . | TRBV27 | . | TRBJ1-1
CASSLLAGVETQYF | TGTGCCAGCAGCTTACTAGCGGGAGTAGAGACCCAGTACTTC | TRBD2 | TRBV5-6 | few | TRBJ2-5
CASSLGVAGAYNEQFF | TGCGCCAGCAGCTTGGGGGTAGCGGGAGCCTACAATGAGCAGTTCTTC | TRBD2 | TRBV5-1 | many | TRBJ2-1
CASSLVGRSGANVLTF | TGTGCCAGCAGTTTAGTCGGCCGCTCTGGGGCCAACGTCCTGACTTTC | . | TRBV12-3/TRBV12-4 | many | TRBJ2-6
CSVGVSTATNEKLFF | TGCAGCGTTGGAGTGTCGACGGCAACTAATGAAAAACTGTTTTTT | . | TRBV29-1 | many | TRBJ1-4
CSARGQSREQYF | TGCAGTGCTAGGGGACAGTCTCGGGAGCAGTACTTC | TRBD1 | TRBV20-1 | . | TRBJ2-7
CASTFQSSGNTIYF | TGTGCCAGCACCTTTCAGAGCTCTGGAAACACCATATATTTT | . | TRBV21-1 | many | TRBJ1-3
CASSHGTGTIYEQYF | TGTGCCAGCAGCCATGGAACCGGGACCATCTACGAGCAGTACTTC | . | TRBV5-5 | . | TRBJ2-7
CASSSGPDRGGTEAFF | TGCGCCAGCAGCTCGGGACCTGACAGGGGTGGAACTGAAGCTTTCTTT | TRBD1 | TRBV5-1 | . | TRBJ1-1
CASSYNPNQPQHF | TGTGCCAGCAGTTACAACCCAAATCAGCCCCAGCATTTT | . | TRBV6-5 | few | TRBJ1-5
CATAGLSSYNEQFF | TGTGCCACCGCAGGGTTAAGCTCCTACAATGAGCAGTTCTTC | . | TRBV25-1 | . | TRBJ2-1
CASSESGGREKLFF | TGTGCCAGCAGTGAATCCGGGGGTCGTGAAAAACTGTTTTTT | . | TRBV6-1 | few | TRBJ1-4
CASSEDRVNYNEQFF | TGTGCCAGCAGCGAAGACAGGGTTAACTACAATGAGCAGTTCTTC | TRBD1 | TRBV2 | few | TRBJ2-1
CSAPAGSSYNEQFF | TGCAGTGCCCCGGCGGGGAGCTCCTACAATGAGCAGTTCTTC | . | TRBV20-1 | many | TRBJ2-1
CASSQDRINEKLFF | TGTGCCAGCAGCCAGGACAGAATAAATGAAAAACTGTTTTTT | . | TRBV7-9 | few | TRBJ1-4
CSAGTGAPYEQYF | TGCAGTGCAGGGACAGGCGCACCCTACGAGCAGTACTTC | TRBD1 | TRBV20-1 | . | TRBJ2-7
CASALGTVAFAEAFF | TGCGCCAGCGCATTGGGGACAGTGGCTTTCGCTGAAGCTTTCTTT | TRBD1 | TRBV5-1 | few | TRBJ1-1
CATSRVLAGPRSSTDTQYF | TGTGCCACCAGCAGAGTACTAGCGGGACCTCGGTCTAGCACAGATACGCAGTATTTT | TRBD2 | TRBV15 | few | TRBJ2-3
CSVELGGNTIYF | TGCAGCGTTGAGTTAGGCGGAAACACCATATATTTT | . | TRBV29-1 | . | TRBJ1-3
CATSDPGGTNTGELFF | TGTGCCACCAGTGACCCAGGGGGCACGAACACCGGGGAGCTGTTTTTT | TRBD1 | TRBV24-1 | . | TRBJ2-2
CASSLSSGGASTDTQYF | TGTGCCAGCAGTTTATCCTCTGGGGGGGCAAGCACAGATACGCAGTATTTT | . | TRBV27 | . | TRBJ2-3
CSARPPHQETQYF | TGCAGTGCTAGACCGCCTCACCAAGAGACCCAGTACTTC | . | TRBV20-1 | few | TRBJ2-5
CASRRPGGSGNTIYF | TGTGCCAGCAGACGCCCAGGGGGCTCTGGAAACACCATATATTTT | TRBD1 | TRBV12-3/TRBV12-4 | many | TRBJ1-3
CASSFQVIGELFF | TGTGCCAGCAGCTTTCAAGTAATCGGGGAGCTGTTTTTT | . | TRBV3-1 | few | TRBJ2-2
CASSLSVSGYTF | TGTGCCAGCAGCTTATCTGTTAGTGGCTACACCTTC | . | TRBV11-3 | few | TRBJ1-2
CASGLVVDRARADTQYF | TGTGCTAGTGGTTTGGTGGTGGACAGGGCGAGGGCAGATACGCAGTATTTT | TRBD1 | TRBV12-5 | few | TRBJ2-3
CASSSTGVAGLNTGELFF | TGTGCCAGCAGCTCAACTGGGGTAGCGGGCCTAAACACCGGGGAGCTGTTTTTT | TRBD2 | TRBV5-5 | many | TRBJ2-2
CASRPNRDRGTEAFF | TGTGCCAGCAGACCGAACAGAGACAGAGGCACTGAAGCTTTCTTT | . | TRBV27 | many | TRBJ1-1
CSVYRAGNTEAFF | TGCAGCGTTTACAGGGCCGGGAACACTGAAGCTTTCTTT | . | TRBV29-1 | . | TRBJ1-1
CASSITGTGELFF | TGTGCCAGCAGCATAACAGGCACCGGGGAGCTGTTTTTT | . | TRBV11-2 | . | TRBJ2-2
CSVVGRAFDEQFF | TGCAGCGTTGTCGGGAGGGCCTTCGATGAGCAGTTCTTC | TRBD2 | TRBV29-1 | . | TRBJ2-1
CASSQVYETQYF | TGTGCCAGCAGCCAAGTGTACGAGACCCAGTACTTC | . | TRBV14 | few | TRBJ2-5
CASSLEGIYGYTF | TGTGCCAGCAGCTTAGAAGGGATCTATGGCTACACCTTC | . | TRBV7-8 | . | TRBJ1-2
CASSEYPIQETQYF | TGTGCCAGCAGTGAATATCCGATCCAAGAGACCCAGTACTTC | . | TRBV2 | few | TRBJ2-5
CASGLGTGGNTYNEQFF | TGTGCTAGTGGTTTGGGCACAGGGGGCAACACCTACAATGAGCAGTTCTTC | TRBD1 | TRBV12-5 | . | TRBJ2-1
CAISGRSTDTQYF | TGTGCCATCAGCGGGAGGAGCACAGATACGCAGTATTTT | TRBD2 | TRBV10-3 | few | TRBJ2-3
CASSPIAGADHEQYF | TGTGCCAGCAGCCCCATAGCGGGAGCGGACCACGAGCAGTACTTC | TRBD2 | TRBV7-9 | few | TRBJ2-7
CASSEVPVVTNEKLFF | TGTGCCAGCAGTGAAGTCCCCGTGGTAACTAATGAAAAACTGTTTTTT | . | TRBV6-1 | . | TRBJ1-4
CSVDGGTGGYNEQFF | TGCAGCGTTGATGGGGGGACAGGGGGATACAATGAGCAGTTCTTC | TRBD1 | TRBV29-1 | . | TRBJ2-1
CASSPPKGVADTQYF | TGTGCCAGCTCACCCCCGAAGGGGGTTGCAGATACGCAGTATTTT | . | TRBV18 | . | TRBJ2-3
CSVANNEQFF | TGCAGCGTTGCGAACAATGAGCAGTTCTTC | . | TRBV29-1 | many | TRBJ2-1